Shown below are 13 T cell receptor beta chains from a single sample sequenced in a study of blood T cells in healthy people across ages. A sample-barcoded 5' primer and a J-beta primer mix were used in a second PCR of roughly 7 to 11 cycles. Each CDR3 protein is one row after TCRdb ran MiXCR on the 5' RACE reads. The table records 650,000 or so distinct CDR3 sequences, 52% of them present only once. Source material: blood. The receptor source for this set is a woman of 80 years or more in good health.

This clonotype was seen many times. V usage is TRBV27 and J usage is TRBJ2-7, with 9 positions matching TRBD1. CDR3 length: 14 residues. Germline V gene lookup returns CDR1 MNHEY and CDR2 SMNVEV (reference sequence). Trimming at V came to 2 bases and at J to 4 bases, leaving 3 bases not matched to a gene. The CDR3 loop is CASSLTGTGYEQYF. CDR3 DNA sequence: TGTGCCAGCAGTTTAACCGGGACAGGGTACGAGCAGTACTTC.

This rearrangement joins TRBV7-2 to TRBJ2-1; no definite D call. Trimming shortened V by 3 bases and J by 2 bases, and 11 bases separated the two germline ends. The CDR3 runs 15 residues. Germline CDR1 SGHTA, CDR2 FQGNSA. The CDR3 DNA is TGTGCCAGCAGCTTGTCGACCCGCACCTACAATGAGCAGTTCTTC. Translation: CASSLSTRTYNEQFF.

This chain uses TRBV24-1 with TRBJ2-5; tentatively, D is TRBD1 (7 bases). From germline, CDR1 is KGHDR and CDR2 SFDVKD. The length of the CDR3 is 14 residues. Trimming removed 6 bases at V and 4 bases at J, with 14 bases between. This chain's CDR3 is CATSRGQGGETQYF. In DNA form, the CDR3 reads TGTGCCACCAGTCGTGGGCAGGGGGGAGAGACCCAGTACTTC.

The chain joins TRBV7-2 to TRBJ2-6, with D maybe TRBD1 (5 bases). The CDR3 runs 17 residues. V dropped 2 bases and J dropped 2 bases, with 13 bases sitting between them. Germline lookup yields CDR1 SGHTA and CDR2 FQGNSA. In DNA form, the CDR3 reads TGTGCCAGCAGCTTACGGCCAGGGTTGACTGGGGCCAACGTCCTGACTTTC. As protein: CASSLRPGLTGANVLTF.

Comments on this clonotype: A much larger clone lies a single base off, so this may be a read error. This rearrangement joins TRBV12-3 or TRBV12-4 to TRBJ1-2; D call uncertain. The CDR3 runs to 14 residues. The V end was cut by 6 bases, the J end by 6 bases, with 17 bases between. CDR3: CASSRKGPDHGYTF. The CDR3 nucleotides are TGTGCCAGCAGCCGAAAGGGTCCAGACCATGGCTACACCTTC.

This CDR3 is CASSLNKDRTGYTF. The CDR3 nucleotides are TGTGCCAGCAGTTTAAATAAGGATCGAACGGGCTACACCTTC. The chain combines TRBV27 with TRBJ1-2; D unresolved. Germline values: CDR1 MNHEY, CDR2 SMNVEV (reference sequence). The V and J ends lost 2 bases and 8 bases respectively, with 15 bases between them. The CDR3 loop spans 14 amino acids.

V gene TRBV6-6 combines with J gene TRBJ1-2, with 12 bases aligning to TRBD1. The ends lost 1 base at V and 6 bases at J; junction bases unmatched: 6. CDR1 MNHNY and CDR2 SVGAGI come from the germline V gene (reference sequence). The CDR3 totals 16 residues. The chain's CDR3 is CASSYWGQGAQDGYTF. In DNA form, the CDR3 reads TGTGCCAGCAGTTACTGGGGACAGGGGGCGCAGGATGGCTACACCTTC.

This clonotype occurred many times. V usage is TRBV29-1 and J usage is TRBJ2-1, with 8 bases matching TRBD1. Germline lookup yields CDR1 SQVTM and CDR2 ANQGSEA. The CDR3 is 13 residues long. V shed 7 bases and J 8 bases; nucleotides not matched to a gene: 10. CDR3 protein: CSAGSGGGYEQFF. DNA of the CDR3: TGCAGCGCGGGATCAGGGGGCGGATATGAGCAGTTCTTC.

V is TRBV29-1 and J is TRBJ2-7, with a possible D match to TRBD1 (5 bases). The germline V and J ends were trimmed by 7 bases and 2 bases, with 9 bases remaining between them. The CDR3 spans 11 residues. The germline CDR1 and CDR2 sequences are SQVTM and ANQGSEA. The DNA for the CDR3 is TGCAGCGCCCGACAGACCTACGAGCAGTACTTC. It translates to CSARQTYEQYF.

For this clonotype: A read error may be the cause here, since a much bigger clone is one base away. The chain employs TRBV5-1 and TRBJ2-1; no definite D call. The end of the DNA is better explained by TRBJ2-7, so the J call may be wrong. The CDR3 length is 15 residues. The germline gives CDR1 SGHRS, CDR2 YFSETQ. Written as DNA, the CDR3 is TGCGCCAGCAGCTTGGGGCTGAGCTCCTACAATGAGCAGTACTTC. Amino acid sequence: CASSLGLSSYNEQYF.

A remark on this clonotype: At one boundary the junction diverges from the germline segment, which might be a read error. The V and J genes are TRBV11-2 and TRBJ2-3; 7 nucleotides agree with TRBD2. The CDR3 is 17 amino acids. Per the germline V gene, CDR1 is SGHAT and CDR2 is FQNNGV. Here the CDR3 reads CAGSLDVRGTSTDTQYF. CDR3 in DNA: TGTGCCGGCAGCTTAGATGTGCGGGGGACTAGCACAGATACGCAGTATTTT.

This clonotype was recorded many times. The V and J genes are TRBV29-1 and TRBJ1-5; D might be TRBD1 (5 bases). The V end lost 2 bases, the J end lost 13 bases, and 12 bases lay between the germline ends. The CDR3 spans 11 residues. Germline V CDR1 and CDR2: SQVTM, ANQGSEA. The CDR3 DNA is TGCAGCGTTGAAAGGGGCGGGATTCAGCATTTT. Protein: CSVERGGIQHF.

With respect to this clonotype: At one end the junction does not follow the germline gene, possibly because of a read error. The chain carries TRBV28 and TRBJ2-1; 10 bases map to TRBD2. Germline CDR1 reads MDHEN; CDR2 reads SYDVKM. The CDR3 runs 16 residues. The CDR3 is CASSRTSGVSYKEQFF. In DNA form, the CDR3 reads TGTGCCAGCAGCCGAACTAGCGGGGTATCCTACAAGGAGCAGTTCTTC.